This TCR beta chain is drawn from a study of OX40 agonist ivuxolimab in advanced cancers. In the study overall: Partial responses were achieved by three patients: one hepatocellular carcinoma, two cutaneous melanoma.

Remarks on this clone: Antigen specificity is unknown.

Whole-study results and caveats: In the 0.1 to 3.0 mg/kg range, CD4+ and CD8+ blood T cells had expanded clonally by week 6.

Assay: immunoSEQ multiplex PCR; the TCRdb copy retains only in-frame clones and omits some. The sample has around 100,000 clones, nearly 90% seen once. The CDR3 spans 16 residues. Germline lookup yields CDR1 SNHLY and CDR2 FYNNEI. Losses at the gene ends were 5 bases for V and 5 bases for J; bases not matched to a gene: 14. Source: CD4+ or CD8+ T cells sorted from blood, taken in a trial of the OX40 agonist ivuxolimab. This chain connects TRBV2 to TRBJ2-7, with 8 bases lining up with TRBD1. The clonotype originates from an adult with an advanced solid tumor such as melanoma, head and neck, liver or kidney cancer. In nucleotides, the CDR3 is TGTGCCAGCAGTATAACCCCGGGACAGGTTGCCGACGAGCAGTACTTC. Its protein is CASSITPGQVADEQYF.